This T cell receptor (beta chain) appears in the sequencing data of a study of blood T cell repertoires in COVID-19. TCRdb's copy holds only in-frame clones and misses some; the assay was immunoSEQ multiplex PCR. The sample has 30,000 to 40,000 clones, 87% seen once; the top ten hold roughly a tenth. From germline, CDR1 is LNHDA and CDR2 SQIVND (reference sequence). The CDR3 extends over 12 amino acids. V lost 9 bases to trimming and J lost 1 base, with 9 bases between them. Sequencing was done on a sample of peripheral blood. The chain is built from TRBV19 and TRBJ1-1; D is undetermined. The receptor's source is a man older than 75 with active COVID-19. The CDR3 DNA reads as TGTGCCAGCCGCGATCGGAACACTGAAGCTTTCTTT. This sequence encodes CASRDRNTEAFF.